Presented here are 24 T cell receptor beta chains from one specimen sequenced in a study of blood T cell repertoires in COVID-19. Libraries were prepared by immunoSEQ multiplex PCR; TCRdb keeps only in-frame clonotypes and omits some of them. The sample yields fewer than 200,000 clones, about 86% seen once. The material sequenced was PBMCs or T cells enriched from blood (not recorded which). Receptors were obtained from a woman aged 45-65 years in a cohort exposed to, infected with or recovered from COVID-19 (not recorded which).

The chain joins TRBV19 to TRBJ2-5, with 8 bases fitting TRBD2. CDR1 and CDR2 (germline): LNHDA, SQIVND (reference sequence). This CDR3 is 13 amino acids long. V trimming: 5 bases; J trimming: 7 bases; junction bases outside the gene matches: 6. The chain's CDR3 is CASSFGSGGTQYF. The CDR3 DNA follows: TGTGCCAGTAGTTTCGGCAGCGGGGGGACCCAGTACTTC.

The gene calls are TRBV29-1 and TRBJ1-1; 8 positions agree with TRBD1. V gave up 6 bases and J gave up 4 bases; unmatched junction bases: 10. The CDR3 sequence is 14 residues long. Germline assignment: CDR1 SQVTM and CDR2 ANQGSEA. The CDR3: CSVVRTGGSTEAFF. In DNA form, the CDR3 reads TGCAGCGTCGTACGTACAGGGGGGAGCACTGAAGCTTTCTTT. Full variable domain (missing parts from reference TRBV29-1 and TRBJ1-1): SAVISQKPSRDICQRGTSLTIQCQVDSQVTMMFWYRQQPGQSLTLIATANQGSEATYESGFVIDKFPISRPNLTFSTLTVSNMSPEDSSIYLCSVVRTGGSTEAFFGQGTRLTVV.

The rearrangement uses TRBV18 and TRBJ2-7, with 9 bases lining up with TRBD1. Germline V gives CDR1 KGHSH, CDR2 LQKENI. The CDR3 runs to 14 residues. The V and J ends lost 6 bases and 4 bases, in that order; junction bases with no gene match: 7. The DNA of the CDR3 is TGTGCCAGCTCGCGCGCCGACAGGGGGTACGAGCAGTACTTC. It is translated as CASSRADRGYEQYF.

V is TRBV9 and J is TRBJ2-6, with 10 bases identical to TRBD2. This CDR3 is 22 amino acids long. Trimming took 4 bases from V and 0 from J; bases not matched to a gene: 19. CDR1 is SGDLS and CDR2 is YYNGEE in the germline V gene. CDR3 sequence (DNA): TGTGCCAGCAGCCTACCCAAACCCCTTCCCCTAGCGGGGGTCTCTGGGGCCAACGTCCTGACTTTC. It encodes CASSLPKPLPLAGVSGANVLTF.

This clone showed up just a few times. The chain uses TRBV7-8 and TRBJ1-3; tentatively, D is TRBD1 (5 bases). The V gene lost 4 bases and the J gene lost 1 base, with 8 bases spanning the gap. CDR3 size: 14 residues. Germline CDR1 reads SGHVS; CDR2 reads FQNEAQ. CDR3 sequence (DNA): TGTGCCAGCAGCTACCGGGGGTCTGGAAACACCATATATTTT. Protein product: CASSYRGSGNTIYF.

The rearrangement links TRBV25-1 to TRBJ2-1, with 9 nucleotides matching TRBD1. J was trimmed by 7 bases and V by 6 bases; bases with no gene match: 7. Germline CDR1 MGHDK, CDR2 SYGVNS. CDR3 length: 14 amino acids. CDR3 amino acids: CASRGQGWGNEQFF. The CDR3, as DNA: TGTGCCAGCAGGGGACAGGGATGGGGGAATGAGCAGTTCTTC.

This chain links TRBV10-3 with TRBJ2-7; possibly TRBD1 for D (5 bases). The length of the CDR3 is 15 residues. Germline V gene data show CDR1 as ENHRY and CDR2 as SYGVKD. V lost 3 bases to trimming and J lost 2 bases, with 14 bases between them. For the CDR3, the DNA is TGTGCCATCAGTGATCAGGGTGAGGAAACCTACGAGCAGTACTTC. This sequence encodes CAISDQGEETYEQYF.

The chain combines TRBV5-1 with TRBJ1-2, with 10 bases identical to TRBD1. The length of the CDR3 is 15 residues. Germline values: CDR1 SGHRS, CDR2 YFSETQ. The V gene end was trimmed by 4 bases and the J gene end by 7 bases; junction bases not matched to a gene: 10. The CDR3 DNA is TGCGCCAGCAGCGCCACCGACAGGGGGCGGGGTGGCTACACCTTC. Translation gives CASSATDRGRGGYTF.

V is TRBV18 and J is TRBJ2-7, with TRBD2 matching 14 bases. The CDR3 totals 15 residues. Germline values: CDR1 KGHSH, CDR2 LQKENI. V trimming: 3 bases; J trimming: 6 bases; junction bases outside the gene matches: 4. In DNA form, the CDR3 reads TGTGCCAGCTCACCCGGGACTAGCGGGAGAGGCGAGCAGTACTTC. Translation gives CASSPGTSGRGEQYF.

The chain has TRBV6-6 and TRBJ2-5; 14 bases fit TRBD2. The germline V gene encodes CDR1 MNHNY and CDR2 SVGAGI (reference sequence). The junction had 0 bases not matched to a gene; V was cut back by 2 bases and J by 4 bases. CDR3 length: 15 residues. CDR3 region: CASSYGLAGGETQYF. The CDR3 DNA is TGTGCCAGCAGTTACGGACTAGCGGGAGGAGAGACCCAGTACTTC.

The V call is TRBV30, the J call TRBJ2-3, with a possible D match to TRBD1 (6 bases). Germline V lookup: CDR1 GTSNPN, CDR2 SVGIG (reference sequence). This CDR3 has 17 amino acids. The germline V and J ends were trimmed by 4 bases and 2 bases, with 22 bases remaining between them. Written as DNA, the CDR3 is TGTGCCTGGATCCGAGGGGGTGGCAGGGCGAACACAGATACGCAGTATTTT. Translated: CAWIRGGGRANTDTQYF.

V usage is TRBV5-1 and J usage is TRBJ2-7; D is perhaps TRBD1 (7 bases). Trimming removed 5 bases at V and 7 bases at J, with 16 bases between. CDR3 length: 13 residues. Germline V CDR1 and CDR2: SGHRS, YFSETQ. CDR3 residues: CASSLGQRVEQYF. The CDR3 bases are TGCGCCAGCAGTCTGGGACAGCGGGTAGAGCAGTACTTC.

The chain uses TRBV7-6 and TRBJ2-1; 11 nucleotides agree with TRBD2. V gave up 1 base and J gave up 5 bases; unmatched junction bases: 10. Per germline, CDR1 SGHVS and CDR2 FNYEAQ. CDR3 length equals 18 residues. DNA for the CDR3: TGTGCCAGCAGCTTAGGCCCCGTGGGACTAGCGGTAAACAATGAGCAGTTCTTC. It specifies CASSLGPVGLAVNNEQFF.

The chain recombines TRBV6-5 with TRBJ1-3; tentatively, D is TRBD1 (6 bases). The germline V gene encodes CDR1 MNHEY and CDR2 SVGAGI. Trimming stripped 7 bases from V and 4 bases from J, with 14 bases between. The CDR3 totals 14 residues. Here the CDR3 DNA reads TGTGCCAGCATGACACAGGGAGCAGGAAACACCATATATTTT. Translating it yields CASMTQGAGNTIYF.

The chain joins TRBV14 to TRBJ2-5, with D maybe TRBD1 (6 bases). Between the trimmed V and J ends, which lost 3 bases and 5 bases, there was a span of 19 bases. Per the germline V gene, CDR1 is SGHDN and CDR2 is FVKESK. This CDR3 comprises 16 residues. CDR3 protein: CASSQRQAITLETQYF. The CDR3 nucleotides are TGTGCCAGCAGCCAGAGACAGGCTATTACTTTGGAGACCCAGTACTTC.

At least ten counts were recorded for this clone. This sequence joins TRBV6-2 or TRBV6-3 and TRBJ1-5; D is ambiguous. Germline V lookup: CDR1 MNHEY, CDR2 SVGEGT. V was cut by 2 bases and J by 7 bases, with 18 bases left in between. The CDR3 totals 16 residues. The CDR3 here is CASSYPSPAGNQPQHF. Here the CDR3 DNA reads TGTGCCAGCAGTTACCCTTCCCCCGCGGGGAACCAGCCCCAGCATTTT.

The CDR3 region is CSARQEDAFF. The CDR3 nucleotides read TGCAGTGCTAGACAGGAGGATGCTTTCTTT. The gene calls are TRBV20-1 and TRBJ1-1; D is uncertain. The germline V gene has CDR1 DFQATT and CDR2 SNEGSKA (reference sequence). The germline V and J ends were trimmed by 2 bases and 11 bases, with 9 bases remaining between them. This CDR3 has 10 residues.

This chain uses TRBV29-1 with TRBJ2-1, with D tentatively TRBD2 (5 bases). CDR1 and CDR2 from the germline V gene are SQVTM and ANQGSEA. The V and J ends lost 4 bases and 0 bases respectively, with 16 bases between them. This CDR3 has 16 residues. The DNA for the CDR3 is TGCAGCGTTGGATCCCTCCTAGCTCCCTCCTACAATGAGCAGTTCTTC. Its protein is CSVGSLLAPSYNEQFF.

The V call is TRBV18, the J call TRBJ1-1; D unclear. This CDR3 region has 15 residues. Trimming took 3 bases from V and 3 from J, leaving 14 bases between them. Germline loops: CDR1 KGHSH, CDR2 LQKENI. In DNA, the CDR3 is TGTGCCAGCTCACCTCAAGGACCGGGATACACTGAAGCTTTCTTT. Protein sequence: CASSPQGPGYTEAFF.

This clone was seen at least ten times. This sequence joins TRBV6-5 and TRBJ2-2, with 8 nucleotides matching TRBD2. Unmatched junction bases numbered 7, after V lost 7 bases and J lost 3 bases. This CDR3 contains 15 residues. Germline V gives CDR1 MNHEY, CDR2 SVGAGI. The CDR3 here is CASISGGRYTGELFF. In nucleotides, the CDR3 is TGTGCCAGCATCTCCGGCGGGAGGTACACCGGGGAGCTGTTTTTT.

The rearrangement links TRBV9 to TRBJ2-5; D is possibly TRBD1 (7 bases). Germline CDR1 reads SGDLS; CDR2 reads YYNGEE. There are 13 residues in the CDR3. With 3 bases removed from V and 5 bases from J, the gap between germline ends came to 11 bases. The CDR3 loop reads CASSARGRETQYF. As DNA, the CDR3 is TGTGCCAGCAGCGCCAGGGGGAGGGAGACCCAGTACTTC. Full variable domain (missing parts from reference TRBV9 and TRBJ2-5): DSGVTQTPKHLITATGQRVTLRCSPRSGDLSVYWYQQSLDQGLQFLIQYYNGEERAKGNILERFSAQQFPDLHSELNLSSLELGDSALYFCASSARGRETQYFGPGTRLLVL.

The chain has TRBV28 and TRBJ1-5; D possibly corresponds to TRBD1 (6 bases). Germline V gene data show CDR1 as MDHEN and CDR2 as SYDVKM. V lost 3 bases and J lost 3, with 12 bases in between. The CDR3 runs 15 residues. The DNA for the CDR3 is TGTGCCAGCAGTTTCGCCAGGGGCCTCAATCAGCCCCAGCATTTT. Translation: CASSFARGLNQPQHF.

This chain links TRBV28 with TRBJ2-7, with D uncertain. CDR3 size: 12 residues. V shed 3 bases and J shed 3 bases, with 6 bases lying between them. Germline CDR1 is MDHEN and CDR2 is SYDVKM. The CDR3 spells CASSLGLYEQYF. CDR3 sequence (DNA): TGTGCCAGCAGTTTGGGCCTCTACGAGCAGTACTTC.

V and J are TRBV3-1 (or the pseudogene TRBV3-2) and TRBJ2-3, with 10 bases fitting TRBD2. J lost 5 bases, V lost 0 bases, and 8 bases had no gene match. The germline V gene encodes CDR1 LGHDT and CDR2 YNNKEL (reference sequence). CDR3 length: 17 amino acids. CDR3 protein: CASSQEVSGRAQDTQYF. In DNA form, the CDR3 reads TGTGCCAGCAGCCAAGAGGTCAGCGGGAGGGCCCAAGATACGCAGTATTTT.